The entry below describes one TCR beta chain. Its cognate antigen is unknown. The data belong to a study of T cells expressing NK-cell markers. Study overall: Sequencing of TCR beta repertoires drew on sorted CD3+CD56+NKG2C+, CD3+CD56+NKG2C- and CD3+CD56-NKG2C+ T cells. The eight sequenced donors comprised seven who were HCMV-seropositive and one who was seronegative. Overall study findings and caveats: Of the CD8+ T cell pool in over 5 donors, roughly 1.0-8% was accounted for by dominant NKG2C+ clonotypes.

The length of the CDR3 is 15 residues. CDR1 and CDR2 from the germline V gene are SGHNT and YYREEE (reference sequence). For TCR beta, cDNA was produced by 5'RACE template switching with UMIs. TCRdb derives one entry per CDR3 protein from the 5' RACE reads, leaving out DNA. Its clone listing holds approximately 440,000 distinct CDR3 sequences. The TCR was taken from a woman aged 45-65 years in good health. The chain employs TRBV5-4 and TRBJ2-5; the D gene TCRdb calls, TRBD1, cannot be checked with no DNA. The sequenced sample consisted of blood T cells: a sorted CD56 or NKG2C T cell subset, CD4+ or CD8+ T cells, or bulk PBMC T cells (not recorded which). The CDR3 is CASSSRTGGGETQYF.